A single sample gave rise to the 14 T cell receptor beta chains below, sequenced in a study of cytomegalovirus exposure and HLA in healthy donors. With 60 Vbeta and 13 Jbeta primers, the PCR was carried out. Clones were sequenced by immunoSEQ multiplex PCR, and TCRdb holds only the in-frame ones, with some missing. The sample has roughly 150,000 clones; roughly 80% are singletons. Sequencing input: PBMCs. The receptor set was obtained from a male donor in good health and CMV-seropositive.

This sequence joins TRBV6-5 and TRBJ1-5; TRBD1 might be the D (6 bases). The CDR3 consists of 15 residues. The V end lost 5 bases, the J end lost 5 bases, and 16 bases lay between the germline ends. The germline V gene has CDR1 MNHEY and CDR2 SVGAGI. CDR3 coding DNA: TGTGCCAGCAGTCCCCGGATAGGGGGAGATCAGCCCCAGCATTTT. It specifies CASSPRIGGDQPQHF.

The gene calls are TRBV15 and TRBJ2-2; 7 bases are a match to TRBD2. Losses at the gene ends were 11 bases for V and 5 bases for J; bases not matched to a gene: 11. The germline CDR1 and CDR2 sequences are LNHNV and YYDKDF (reference sequence). The CDR3 contains 14 residues. The CDR3 region is CASGSGAGTGELFF. The CDR3 coding sequence is TGTGCCTCCGGAAGCGGGGCGGGTACCGGGGAGCTGTTTTTT.

This clone was found once. This chain links TRBV5-1 with TRBJ1-2; 9 bases are shared with TRBD1. The length of the CDR3 is 16 residues. The J segment lost 4 bases and the V segment lost 4 bases, leaving 11 bases of the junction unmatched. Germline V lookup: CDR1 SGHRS, CDR2 YFSETQ. In DNA form, the CDR3 reads TGCGCCAGCAGCGGAGCACAGGGGGCGCATAGCTATGGCTACACCTTC. Amino acids: CASSGAQGAHSYGYTF.

The rearrangement uses TRBV7-8 and TRBJ1-3; 7 bases line up with TRBD1. The CDR3 sequence is 18 residues long. Germline CDR1 SGHVS, CDR2 FQNEAQ. V lost 5 bases and J lost 2; bases outside the gene matches: 15. The CDR3 DNA sequence: TGTGCCAGCAGCACCCGAATACCGGGACAGACTACTGGAAACACCATATATTTT. Protein product: CASSTRIPGQTTGNTIYF.

This chain uses TRBV18 with TRBJ2-2; D possibly corresponds to TRBD1 (6 bases). CDR1 and CDR2 from the germline V gene are KGHSH and LQKENI. Trimming pared 4 bases from V and 7 bases from J, leaving 10 bases between. The CDR3 is made up of 13 amino acids. For the CDR3, the DNA is TGTGCCAGCTCACTCCGACAGGACGGGGAGCTGTTTTTT. Translation: CASSLRQDGELFF.

V usage is TRBV10-3 and J usage is TRBJ1-2, with a tentative D call TRBD1 (6 bases). This CDR3 has 13 amino acids. Deletions cut 7 bases from V and 8 bases from J, with 17 bases between. Per germline, CDR1 ENHRY and CDR2 SYGVKD. The CDR3 protein is CAITQQGGVGYTF. Written as DNA, the CDR3 is TGTGCCATCACTCAACAGGGCGGCGTAGGCTACACCTTC.

The gene calls are TRBV7-2 and TRBJ1-5; no clear D gene. V lost 1 base to trimming and J lost 5 bases, with 15 bases between them. Looked up from germline, CDR1 is SGHTA and CDR2 is FQGNSA. This CDR3 is 16 amino acids long. The CDR3 DNA is TGTGCCAGCAGCTTAGTAACTGGGCGCCCGGATCAGCCCCAGCATTTT. Its protein is CASSLVTGRPDQPQHF. Full variable domain (rest looked up from reference TRBV7-2 and TRBJ1-5): GAGVSQSPSNKVTEKGKDVELRCDPISGHTALYWYRQSLGQGLEFLIYFQGNSAPDKSGLPSDRFSAERTGGSVSTLTIQRTQQEDSAVYLCASSLVTGRPDQPQHFGDGTRLSIL.

The chain is built from TRBV27 and TRBJ2-4, with 9 bases fitting TRBD1. The CDR3 covers 16 residues. J lost 2 bases, V lost 5 bases, and 7 bases had no gene match. In germline, CDR1 is MNHEY, CDR2 SMNVEV (reference sequence). The CDR3 DNA reads as TGTGCCAGCAGTGGAAGACAGGGGGGGACCAAAAACATTCAGTACTTC. Translation gives CASSGRQGGTKNIQYF.

The gene calls are TRBV6-5 and TRBJ2-2; the D is unclear. The CDR3 is 15 amino acids. V lost 2 bases and J lost 5, with 12 bases in between. CDR1 is MNHEY and CDR2 is SVGAGI in the germline V gene. The CDR3 coding sequence is TGTGCCAGCAGTTACACCTACCGAGAAACCGGGGAGCTGTTTTTT. Its translation is CASSYTYRETGELFF.

The V gene is TRBV19, the J gene TRBJ1-2; D may be TRBD1 (6 bases). This CDR3 is 14 amino acids long. The V gene's germline CDR1 is LNHDA and CDR2 SQIVND (reference sequence). The V gene lost 3 bases and the J gene lost 8 bases, with 16 bases spanning the gap. The CDR3 region has the DNA TGTGCCAGTAGTATTATAGACGGACAGTACGGCTACACCTTC. Residues: CASSIIDGQYGYTF.

This chain joins TRBV5-1 and TRBJ1-2; 9 nucleotides line up with TRBD1. This CDR3 has 13 residues. V shed 4 bases and J 7 bases; nucleotides not matched to a gene: 5. Germline lookup yields CDR1 SGHRS and CDR2 YFSETQ. The CDR3 region has the DNA TGCGCCAGCAGCGATATGACAGGGGGTGGCTACACCTTC. Encoded protein: CASSDMTGGGYTF.

This chain uses TRBV6-6 with TRBJ1-2; the match to TRBD1 covers 10 bases. Germline V gene data show CDR1 as MNHNY and CDR2 as SVGAGI (reference sequence). The trim removed 7 bases at V and 6 bases at J, leaving 14 bases unmatched. The CDR3 consists of 16 residues. The CDR3: CASTYSGGGTGDGYTF. CDR3 sequence (DNA): TGTGCCAGCACCTACTCTGGGGGCGGGACAGGGGATGGCTACACCTTC.

This clone was counted between two and nine times. The chain recombines TRBV6-1 with TRBJ1-1; possible D gene TRBD1, 5 bases. The CDR3 is 15 residues long. In germline, CDR1 is MNHNS, CDR2 SASEGT. V was pared by 3 bases and J by 5 bases, with 16 bases between. CDR3 sequence: CASSDPMLGRTEAFF. The CDR3 DNA follows: TGTGCCAGCAGTGATCCGATGTTGGGGCGAACTGAAGCTTTCTTT.

The chain employs TRBV15 and TRBJ1-4, with a tentative D call TRBD1 (6 bases). The CDR3 runs to 15 residues. Germline lookup yields CDR1 LNHNV and CDR2 YYDKDF (reference sequence). V lost 4 bases and J 4 bases, leaving 13 bases between the germline ends. The CDR3: CATSKGETGNEKLFF. CDR3 nucleotide sequence: TGTGCCACCAGCAAGGGGGAGACGGGTAATGAAAAACTGTTTTTT. Based on the CDR3 plus reference TRBV15 and TRBJ1-4, the full variable domain is DAMVIQNPRYQVTQFGKPVTLSCSQTLNHNVMYWYQQKSSQAPKLLFHYYDKDFNNEADTPDNFQSRRPNTSFCFLDIRSPGLGDTAMYLCATSKGETGNEKLFFGSGTQLSVL.